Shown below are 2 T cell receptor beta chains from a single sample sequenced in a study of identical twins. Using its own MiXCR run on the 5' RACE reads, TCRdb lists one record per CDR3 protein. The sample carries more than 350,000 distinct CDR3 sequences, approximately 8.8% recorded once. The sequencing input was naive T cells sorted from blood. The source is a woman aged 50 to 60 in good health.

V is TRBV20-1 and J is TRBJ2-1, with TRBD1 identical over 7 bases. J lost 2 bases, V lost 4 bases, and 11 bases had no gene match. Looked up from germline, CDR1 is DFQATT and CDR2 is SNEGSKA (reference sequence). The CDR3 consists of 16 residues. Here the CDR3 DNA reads TGCAGTGCTATCGACCATACCGGGACAGCCTACAATGAGCAGTTCTTC. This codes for CSAIDHTGTAYNEQFF.

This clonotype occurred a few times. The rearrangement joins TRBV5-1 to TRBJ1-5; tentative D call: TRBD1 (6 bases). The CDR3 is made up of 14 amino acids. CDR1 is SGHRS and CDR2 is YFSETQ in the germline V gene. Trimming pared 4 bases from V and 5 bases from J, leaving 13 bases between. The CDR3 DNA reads TGCGCCAGCAGCCTTAAAGGGGGGGATCAGCCCCAGCATTTT. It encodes CASSLKGGDQPQHF.